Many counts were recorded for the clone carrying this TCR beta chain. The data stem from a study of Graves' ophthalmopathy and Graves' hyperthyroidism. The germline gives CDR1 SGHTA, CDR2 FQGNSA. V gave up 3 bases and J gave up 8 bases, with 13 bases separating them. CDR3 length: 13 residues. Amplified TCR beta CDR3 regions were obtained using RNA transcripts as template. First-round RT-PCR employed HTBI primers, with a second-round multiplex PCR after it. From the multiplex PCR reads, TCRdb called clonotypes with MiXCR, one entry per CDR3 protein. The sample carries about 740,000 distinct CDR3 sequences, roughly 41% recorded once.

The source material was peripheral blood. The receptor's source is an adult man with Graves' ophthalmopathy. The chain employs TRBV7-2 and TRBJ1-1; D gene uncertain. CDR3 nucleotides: TGTGCCAGCAGCTTCCTCCGGTCAGACGAAGCTTTCTTT. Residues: CASSFLRSDEAFF.